Detailed here is one T cell receptor beta chain. The data stem from a study of sequential checkpoint blockade in melanoma. Treatment meaning: randomized to nivolumab then ipilimumab (arm A) or the reverse (arm B). Trimming left V 5 bases short and J 4 bases short, with 12 bases between. This CDR3 contains 13 residues. Germline loops: CDR1 MDHEN, CDR2 SYDVKM. Profiling relied on immunoSEQ multiplex PCR, and the TCRdb table lists in-frame clones only, not all of them. The table shows more than 35,000 clones, with around nine tenths occurring only once. The V gene is TRBV28, the J gene TRBJ2-7; tentatively, D is TRBD2 (6 bases). This receptor was identified in a human donor with melanoma. The sample was CD8+ T cells sorted from blood (inferred from file names), taken from a patient given nivolumab and ipilimumab in sequence. The chain's CDR3 is CASSDLGGYEQYF. The CDR3 bases are TGTGCCAGCAGTGACCTTGGGGGGTACGAGCAGTACTTC.